The 15 T cell receptor beta chains presented below share a single source sample, sequenced in a study of T cell responses to AZD1222 COVID-19 vaccine. Clones were sequenced by immunoSEQ multiplex PCR, and TCRdb holds only the in-frame ones, with some missing. The table includes about 70,000 clones, around 90% detected once. The sample in question was peripheral blood, obtained 28 days after the second dose of the MenACWY control vaccine. The source is an adult who received the MenACWY meningococcal vaccine as a control.

The rearrangement joins TRBV6-1 to TRBJ1-2; D is uncertain. This CDR3 is 15 amino acids long. Germline V lookup: CDR1 MNHNS, CDR2 SASEGT. Trimming removed 1 base at V and 0 bases at J, with 9 bases between. CDR3 coding DNA: TGTGCCAGCAGTGAAGAGAGAGGAGCTAACTATGGCTACACCTTC. It is translated as CASSEERGANYGYTF.

The rearrangement joins TRBV6-2 or TRBV6-3 to TRBJ2-3, with TRBD2 as a possible D gene (6 bases). The V gene's germline CDR1 is MNHEY and CDR2 SVGEGT. CDR3 length equals 16 residues. V dropped 5 bases and J dropped 0 bases, with 15 bases sitting between them. DNA for the CDR3: TGTGCCAGCAGTCCCTGGGGGGACCCTAGCACAGATACGCAGTATTTT. Protein: CASSPWGDPSTDTQYF.

This clone has a single count. The chain joins TRBV19 to TRBJ1-2; D gene ambiguous. The V gene lost 11 bases and the J gene lost 4 bases, with 14 bases spanning the gap. The V gene's germline CDR1 is LNHDA and CDR2 SQIVND (reference sequence). This CDR3 is 12 amino acids long. DNA for the CDR3: TGTGCCGTCCGGGAAACGGTCTATGGCTACACCTTC. Translating gives CAVRETVYGYTF.

The genes are TRBV19 and TRBJ1-2, with 7 positions matching TRBD1. The CDR3 has 14 amino acids. Looked up from germline, CDR1 is LNHDA and CDR2 is SQIVND (reference sequence). With V trimmed by 7 bases and J by 4 bases, 9 bases remained unmatched. CDR3 protein: CASIGRGQLYGYTF. In DNA, the CDR3 is TGTGCCAGTATCGGGCGGGGACAGCTCTATGGCTACACCTTC.

This chain connects TRBV5-4 to TRBJ2-1, with D perhaps matching TRBD1 (5 bases). V dropped 0 bases and J dropped 9 bases, with 7 bases sitting between them. Germline CDR1 reads SGHNT; CDR2 reads YYREEE (reference sequence). This CDR3 is 12 amino acids long. The CDR3 nucleotides are TGTGCCAGCAGCTTGGGCAGGGTTGAGCAGTTCTTC. Amino acids: CASSLGRVEQFF.

The rearrangement uses TRBV6-5 and TRBJ1-3; D is possibly TRBD1 (6 bases). The CDR3 covers 15 residues. V shed 6 bases and J shed 4 bases, with 16 bases lying between them. Germline values: CDR1 MNHEY, CDR2 SVGAGI. For the CDR3, the DNA is TGTGCCAGCAGCAGAAACCCGGGACAAGGAAACACCATATATTTT. This sequence encodes CASSRNPGQGNTIYF.

This sequence joins TRBV7-2 and TRBJ1-1, with 7 bases aligning to TRBD1. The CDR3 is 13 residues long. Germline V CDR1 and CDR2: SGHTA, FQGNSA. Trimming cost V 2 bases and J 3 bases; bases outside gene matches: 0. CDR3 residues: CASSLQGDTEAFF. DNA of the CDR3: TGTGCCAGCAGCTTACAGGGGGACACTGAAGCTTTCTTT.

In this sample, this clone turned up once. J is TRBJ2-7 and V is TRBV7-2, with 10 bases that match TRBD2. V gave up 4 bases and J gave up 3 bases; unmatched junction bases: 6. There are 15 residues in the CDR3. Germline CDR1 is SGHTA and CDR2 is FQGNSA. Written as DNA, the CDR3 is TGTGCCAGCAGCTCTCCTAGCGGGAGTTTCTACGAGCAGTACTTC. Amino acids: CASSSPSGSFYEQYF.

The J gene is TRBJ2-1, the V gene TRBV19; D is ambiguous. The CDR3 runs to 14 residues. Germline V gene data show CDR1 as LNHDA and CDR2 as SQIVND (reference sequence). The V end lost 9 bases, the J end lost 2 bases, and 14 bases lay between the germline ends. The CDR3 loop reads CASQGRQAYNEQFF. The DNA for the CDR3 is TGTGCCAGCCAAGGGCGGCAGGCCTACAATGAGCAGTTCTTC.

The CDR3 DNA follows: TGTGCCAGTAGTAGAGGCGGGGGTGAAAAACTGTTTTTT. Protein product: CASSRGGGEKLFF. The rearrangement links TRBV19 to TRBJ1-4; maybe TRBD1 (5 bases). With 4 bases removed from V and 7 bases from J, the gap between germline ends came to 10 bases. This CDR3 has 13 amino acids. Germline assignment: CDR1 LNHDA and CDR2 SQIVND (reference sequence).

This clone was recorded once. The rearrangement joins TRBV9 to TRBJ2-7; 8 bases match TRBD1. Per the germline V gene, CDR1 is SGDLS and CDR2 is YYNGEE. CDR3 length equals 14 residues. V was clipped by 4 bases and J by 1 base; unmatched bases: 4. The CDR3 loop is CASSPRQGSYEQYF. CDR3 coding DNA: TGTGCCAGCAGCCCACGACAGGGGTCCTACGAGCAGTACTTC. The full variable domain, its missing parts supplied by reference TRBV9 and TRBJ2-7, is DSGVTQTPKHLITATGQRVTLRCSPRSGDLSVYWYQQSLDQGLQFLIQYYNGEERAKGNILERFSAQQFPDLHSELNLSSLELGDSALYFCASSPRQGSYEQYFGPGTRLTVT.

This chain links TRBV24-1 with TRBJ2-1; TRBD2 is a possible D gene (5 bases). Germline loops: CDR1 KGHDR, CDR2 SFDVKD. The CDR3 is 15 residues long. Trimming stripped 7 bases from V and 2 bases from J, with 14 bases between. This chain's CDR3 is CATRAGLSAYNEQFF. CDR3 DNA: TGTGCCACCAGAGCCGGACTGTCTGCCTACAATGAGCAGTTCTTC.

V usage is TRBV19 and J usage is TRBJ1-6; the match to TRBD1 covers 7 bases. The germline V gene encodes CDR1 LNHDA and CDR2 SQIVND (reference sequence). This CDR3 contains 21 residues. V lost 3 bases to trimming and J lost 3 bases; unmatched junction nucleotides: 20. The CDR3 sequence is CASSIRGARGIDILYNSPLHF. CDR3 DNA sequence: TGTGCCAGTAGTATTCGCGGCGCCAGGGGGATTGATATCCTCTATAATTCACCCCTCCACTTT.

This clone was observed a few times. This chain connects TRBV5-5 to TRBJ1-3; no reliable D call. Trimming cost V 5 bases and J 0 bases, with 9 bases left between them. Germline V lookup: CDR1 SGHKS, CDR2 YYEKEE (reference sequence). This CDR3 contains 14 residues. The CDR3 reads CASRYVNSGNTIYF. The DNA of the CDR3 is TGTGCCAGCAGATACGTGAACTCTGGAAACACCATATATTTT.

The V call is TRBV6-5, the J call TRBJ2-7; D is unclear. The V end lost 2 bases, the J end lost 2 bases, and 10 bases lay between the germline ends. CDR1 is MNHEY and CDR2 is SVGAGI in the germline V gene. The CDR3 has 14 residues. CDR3 residues: CASSYRQETYEQYF. As DNA, the CDR3 is TGTGCCAGCAGTTACCGGCAGGAGACCTACGAGCAGTACTTC.